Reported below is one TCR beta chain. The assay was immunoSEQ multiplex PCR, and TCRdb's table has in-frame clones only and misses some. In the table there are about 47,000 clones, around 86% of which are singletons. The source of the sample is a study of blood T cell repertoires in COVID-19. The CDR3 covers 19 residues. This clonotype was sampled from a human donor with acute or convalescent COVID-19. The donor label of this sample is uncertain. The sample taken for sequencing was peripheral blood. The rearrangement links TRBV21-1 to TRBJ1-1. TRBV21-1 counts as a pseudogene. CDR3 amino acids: CASSKKNREYRLPNTEAFF. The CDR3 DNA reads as TGTGCCAGCAGCAAAAAAAATAGGGAATATAGACTACCGAACACTGAAGCTTTCTTT.